Shown below are 27 T cell receptor beta chains from a single sample sequenced in a study of OX40 agonist ivuxolimab in advanced cancers. The repertoire was sequenced with immunoSEQ multiplex PCR; TCRdb's copy has only in-frame clones and lacks some. This table has tens of thousands of clones, 75% to 85% appearing once. The specimen comprised CD4+ or CD8+ T cells sorted from blood, sampled in a trial of the OX40 agonist ivuxolimab. These receptors came from an adult with an advanced solid tumor such as melanoma, head and neck, liver or kidney cancer.

This clone has a handful of counts. The rearrangement joins TRBV9 to TRBJ2-5; D may be TRBD1 (6 bases). The CDR3 has 16 amino acids. With 4 bases removed from V and 0 bases from J, the gap between germline ends came to 16 bases. CDR1 and CDR2 from the germline V gene are SGDLS and YYNGEE. The CDR3 protein is CASSPGSGAYQETQYF. As DNA, the CDR3 is TGTGCCAGCAGCCCCGGGTCAGGGGCGTACCAAGAGACCCAGTACTTC.

This clone was counted a single time. This chain uses TRBV2 with TRBJ1-1; D gene ambiguous. The CDR3 covers 14 residues. Trimming took off 4 bases at V and 1 base at J, with 10 bases between the two ends. Germline CDR1 SNHLY, CDR2 FYNNEI. CDR3 DNA sequence: TGTGCCAGCAGTGTTAAGTTCGGGAACACTGAAGCTTTCTTT. Residues: CASSVKFGNTEAFF.

The CDR3 spells CASSLDGLTDTQYF. The CDR3 DNA sequence: TGTGCCAGCAGCTTAGACGGGCTAACAGATACGCAGTATTTT. This chain uses TRBV5-8 with TRBJ2-3; no firm D call. This CDR3 has 14 amino acids. Trimming removed 2 bases at V and 3 bases at J, with 10 bases between. Germline V CDR1 and CDR2: SGHTS, YDEGEE.

In this sample, this clone turned up a few times. The chain uses TRBV7-8 and TRBJ1-2; D possibly corresponds to TRBD1 (5 bases). Trimming stripped 5 bases from V and 8 bases from J, with 24 bases between. The CDR3 length is 16 residues. Germline CDR1 is SGHVS and CDR2 is FQNEAQ. As DNA, the CDR3 is TGTGCCAGCAGCGCGGGACTGACGCTGGGAGGTAGAGGCTACACCTTC. Amino acids: CASSAGLTLGGRGYTF.

This chain joins TRBV19 and TRBJ1-2, with D unclear. V was shortened by 2 bases and J by 2 bases, with 9 bases between the two germline ends. Germline V lookup: CDR1 LNHDA, CDR2 SQIVND (reference sequence). This CDR3 region has 14 residues. This CDR3 is CASSIQAGNYGYTF. CDR3 nucleotides: TGTGCCAGTAGTATACAGGCAGGCAACTATGGCTACACCTTC.

This clone was observed once. The J gene is TRBJ2-7, the V gene TRBV29-1, with 9 nucleotides matching TRBD2. The germline CDR1 and CDR2 sequences are SQVTM and ANQGSEA. Trimming took 7 bases from V and 7 from J; bases not matched to a gene: 8. CDR3 length: 12 residues. DNA for the CDR3: TGCAGCGGAGGGACTAGCTCTTGGGAGCAGTACTTC. It yields the protein CSGGTSSWEQYF.

The CDR3 sequence is CASKDDRVGRNTIYF. DNA for the CDR3: TGCGCCAGCAAAGATGACAGGGTCGGGAGGAACACCATATATTTT. The chain links TRBV5-1 to TRBJ1-3, with 7 bases fitting TRBD1. The CDR3 consists of 15 residues. Per germline, CDR1 SGHRS and CDR2 YFSETQ. Trimming cost V 6 bases and J 7 bases; bases outside gene matches: 13.

The chain joins TRBV18 to TRBJ2-3, with TRBD1 matching over 9 bases. Looked up from germline, CDR1 is KGHSH and CDR2 is LQKENI. The CDR3 is made up of 14 amino acids. J was trimmed by 3 bases and V by 6 bases; bases with no gene match: 4. The chain's CDR3 is CASSQQGATDTQYF. As DNA, the CDR3 is TGTGCCAGCTCCCAACAGGGGGCAACAGATACGCAGTATTTT.

This clone was seen more than once but under ten times. This sequence joins TRBV7-9 and TRBJ2-1; 13 bases agree with TRBD2. Unmatched junction bases numbered 3, after V lost 6 bases and J lost 1 base. There are 16 residues in the CDR3. Per germline, CDR1 SEHNR and CDR2 FQNEAQ (reference sequence). The CDR3 region has the DNA TGTGCCAGCAGTCGGACTAGCGGGAGTTCCTACAATGAGCAGTTCTTC. It codes for CASSRTSGSSYNEQFF.

The V call is TRBV7-2, the J call TRBJ1-2; D might be TRBD1 (5 bases). V gave up 5 bases and J gave up 2 bases, with 15 bases separating them. CDR3 length: 15 amino acids. Germline-derived CDR1 and CDR2 are SGHTA and FQGNSA. CDR3 loop: CASSPLYKGNYGYTF. CDR3 nucleotides: TGTGCCAGCAGCCCGCTCTACAAGGGGAACTATGGCTACACCTTC.

This chain joins TRBV7-2 and TRBJ2-1; TRBD2 agrees at 9 bases. This CDR3 has 13 amino acids. V was clipped by 1 base and J by 8 bases; unmatched bases: 0. The germline V gene has CDR1 SGHTA and CDR2 FQGNSA. The CDR3, as DNA: TGTGCCAGCAGCTTAGTAGCGGGGGATGAGCAGTTCTTC. The encoded protein is CASSLVAGDEQFF.

The chain has TRBV5-1 and TRBJ2-2; D remains ambiguous. Between the trimmed V and J ends, which lost 1 base and 0 bases, there was a span of 7 bases. CDR1 and CDR2 from the germline V gene are SGHRS and YFSETQ. The CDR3 is made up of 15 amino acids. The CDR3 region is CASSLTTSNTGELFF. CDR3 in DNA: TGCGCCAGCAGCTTGACAACTTCGAACACCGGGGAGCTGTTTTTT.

The rearrangement uses TRBV6-5 and TRBJ2-7; 7 bases agree with TRBD2. Germline loops: CDR1 MNHEY, CDR2 SVGAGI. V shed 2 bases, J shed 0 bases, and the junction held 1 base outside the gene matches. There are 14 residues in the CDR3. CDR3 in DNA: TGTGCCAGCAGTTACGGACTAGACTCCTACGAGCAGTACGTC. Translating gives CASSYGLDSYEQYV.

In this sample, this clone turned up a few times. Other nucleotide sequences from this sample produce the same CDR3. The chain joins TRBV11-3 to TRBJ2-1, with 11 bases matching TRBD2. Per the germline V gene, CDR1 is SGHNT and CDR2 is YENEEA. The CDR3 loop spans 15 amino acids. V was clipped by 3 bases and J by 6 bases; unmatched bases: 4. Written as DNA, the CDR3 is TGTGCCAGCAGCTTGACTAGCGGGAACGGCAATGAGCAGTTCTTC. It codes for CASSLTSGNGNEQFF.

The J gene is TRBJ2-5, the V gene TRBV28; D perhaps matches TRBD1 (5 bases). V lost 3 bases, J lost 5 bases, and 13 bases lay in between. This CDR3 spans 14 amino acids. Germline CDR1 reads MDHEN; CDR2 reads SYDVKM. Here the CDR3 reads CASSFLQGSETQYF. As DNA, the CDR3 is TGTGCCAGCAGTTTCCTGCAGGGTTCGGAGACCCAGTACTTC.

The chain has TRBV7-9 and TRBJ2-3, with D perhaps TRBD2 (6 bases). V lost 4 bases, J lost 1 base, and 18 bases lay in between. The CDR3 runs to 17 residues. Germline CDR1 SEHNR, CDR2 FQNEAQ (reference sequence). In nucleotides, the CDR3 is TGTGCCAGCAGCTGGCGGTGGGGGTCTAGCGGCACAGATACGCAGTATTTT. Translated: CASSWRWGSSGTDTQYF.

The chain couples TRBV5-8 to TRBJ1-4, with 8 bases matching TRBD1. The CDR3 totals 16 residues. The V segment lost 0 bases and the J segment 2 bases; nucleotides outside the gene matches: 3. CDR1 and CDR2 from the germline V gene are SGHTS and YDEGEE. CDR3 sequence: CASSLGQGRTNEKLFF. The CDR3 DNA sequence: TGTGCCAGCAGCTTGGGACAGGGGAGGACTAATGAAAAACTGTTTTTT.

The J gene is TRBJ2-2, the V gene TRBV7-2; D ambiguous. CDR1 is SGHTA and CDR2 is FQGNSA in the germline V gene. The CDR3 totals 16 residues. V was cut by 1 base and J by 2 bases, with 11 bases left in between. CDR3 bases: TGTGCCAGCAGCTTAGAAGGTCGACTCAACACCGGGGAGCTGTTTTTT. It translates to CASSLEGRLNTGELFF.

V and J are TRBV5-1 and TRBJ2-3; unclear D gene. Germline values: CDR1 SGHRS, CDR2 YFSETQ. V lost 0 bases and J 0 bases, leaving 8 bases between the germline ends. The CDR3 spans 15 residues. CDR3 residues: CASSLAFPSTDTQYF. CDR3 sequence (DNA): TGCGCCAGCAGCTTGGCCTTTCCCAGCACAGATACGCAGTATTTT.

This clone is a singleton in its sample. V and J are TRBV7-6 and TRBJ2-1; D perhaps matches TRBD2 (6 bases). CDR1 SGHVS and CDR2 FNYEAQ come from the germline V gene. The CDR3 is 17 residues long. V was trimmed by 7 bases and J by 7 bases, leaving 26 bases between them. CDR3 region: CASTIKGTAGSLNEQFF. CDR3 in DNA: TGTGCCAGCACCATAAAAGGGACGGCGGGATCCTTGAATGAGCAGTTCTTC.

This clone has only one observation. The rearrangement links TRBV2 to TRBJ2-2; 7 bases are shared with TRBD1. Germline CDR1 is SNHLY and CDR2 is FYNNEI. V shed 7 bases and J 5 bases; nucleotides not matched to a gene: 4. The CDR3 consists of 13 residues. CDR3 in amino acids: CASNDRDTGELFF. The CDR3 DNA follows: TGTGCCAGCAACGACAGGGATACCGGGGAGCTGTTTTTT.

This clone was detected only a few times. The chain combines TRBV11-2 with TRBJ2-5; no clear D gene. Germline V gene sequence: CDR1 SGHAT, CDR2 FQNNGV. The CDR3 is 12 amino acids. The V and J ends lost 1 base and 7 bases respectively, with 7 bases between them. DNA of the CDR3: TGTGCCAGCAGCTTAGGATCGCGGACCCAGTACTTC. Protein: CASSLGSRTQYF.

This sequence joins TRBV6-6 and TRBJ1-1, with 7 bases aligning to TRBD1. Germline V gives CDR1 MNHNY, CDR2 SVGAGI (reference sequence). V gave up 0 bases and J gave up 4 bases; unmatched junction bases: 5. This CDR3 comprises 15 residues. CDR3 sequence: CASSYSFGTATEAFF. As DNA, the CDR3 is TGTGCCAGCAGTTACTCTTTCGGGACAGCCACTGAAGCTTTCTTT.

The chain uses TRBV19 and TRBJ1-1; TRBD1 aligns across 8 bases. J gave up 6 bases and V 4 bases, and 7 bases lay outside the gene matches. Germline V gene data show CDR1 as LNHDA and CDR2 as SQIVND (reference sequence). This CDR3 region has 14 residues. In DNA form, the CDR3 reads TGTGCCAGTAGTACCCGACAGGGGTGGCCTGAAGCTTTCTTT. It encodes CASSTRQGWPEAFF.

The chain carries TRBV28 and TRBJ2-3; tentative D call: TRBD2 (6 bases). Germline V gene data show CDR1 as MDHEN and CDR2 as SYDVKM. V lost 2 bases, J lost 6 bases, and 15 bases lay in between. The length of the CDR3 is 15 residues. The CDR3 DNA reads as TGTGCCAGCAGTTTACCGGGACTTGAGGCGGATACGCAGTATTTT. It encodes CASSLPGLEADTQYF.

This clone was found a few times. The chain couples TRBV6-5 to TRBJ2-5; D not resolved. Trimming cost V 8 bases and J 0 bases, with 10 bases left between them. The CDR3 consists of 13 residues. Germline CDR1 is MNHEY and CDR2 is SVGAGI. The CDR3 is CASCRRYQETQYF. In DNA form, the CDR3 reads TGTGCCAGCTGCAGGCGGTACCAAGAGACCCAGTACTTC.

This chain links TRBV14 with TRBJ2-1; D unresolved. V was shortened by 5 bases and J by 2 bases, with 7 bases between the two germline ends. The CDR3 covers 13 residues. The germline CDR1 and CDR2 sequences are SGHDN and FVKESK. The CDR3 nucleotides are TGTGCCAGCAGCTCACAGACCTACAATGAGCAGTTCTTC. It yields the protein CASSSQTYNEQFF.